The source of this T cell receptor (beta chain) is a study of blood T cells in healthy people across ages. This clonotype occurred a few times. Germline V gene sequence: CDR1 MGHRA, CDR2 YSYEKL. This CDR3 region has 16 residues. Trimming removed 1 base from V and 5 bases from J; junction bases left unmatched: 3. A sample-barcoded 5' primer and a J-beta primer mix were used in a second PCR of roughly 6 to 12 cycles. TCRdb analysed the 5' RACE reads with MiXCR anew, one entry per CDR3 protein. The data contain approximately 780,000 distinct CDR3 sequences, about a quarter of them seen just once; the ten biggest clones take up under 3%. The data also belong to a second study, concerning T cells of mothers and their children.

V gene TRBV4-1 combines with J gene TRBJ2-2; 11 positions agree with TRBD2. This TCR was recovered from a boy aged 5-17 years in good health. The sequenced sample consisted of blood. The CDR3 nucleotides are TGCGCCAGCAGCCAAGGACTAGCGGGGCTTACCGGGGAGCTGTTTTTT. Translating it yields CASSQGLAGLTGELFF.